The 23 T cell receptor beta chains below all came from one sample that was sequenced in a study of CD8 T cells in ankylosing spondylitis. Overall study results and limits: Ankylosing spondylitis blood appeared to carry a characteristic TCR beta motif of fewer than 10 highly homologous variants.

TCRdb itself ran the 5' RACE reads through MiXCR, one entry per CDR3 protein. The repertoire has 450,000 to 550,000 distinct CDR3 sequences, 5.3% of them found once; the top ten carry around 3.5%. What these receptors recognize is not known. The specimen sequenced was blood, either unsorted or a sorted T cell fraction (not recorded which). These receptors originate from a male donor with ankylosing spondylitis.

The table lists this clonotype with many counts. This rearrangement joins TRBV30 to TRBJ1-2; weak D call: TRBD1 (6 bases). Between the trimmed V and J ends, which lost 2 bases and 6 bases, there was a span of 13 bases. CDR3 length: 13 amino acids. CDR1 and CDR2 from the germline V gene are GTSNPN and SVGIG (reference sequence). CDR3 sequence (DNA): TGTGCCTGGAGTACAGGGCTGGTAAATGGCTACACCTTC. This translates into CAWSTGLVNGYTF.

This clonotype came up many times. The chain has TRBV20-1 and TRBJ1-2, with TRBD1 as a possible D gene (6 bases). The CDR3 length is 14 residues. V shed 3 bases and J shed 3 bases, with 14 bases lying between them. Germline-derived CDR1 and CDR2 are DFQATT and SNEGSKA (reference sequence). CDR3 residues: CSASTGRGDYGYTF. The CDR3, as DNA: TGCAGTGCTAGTACAGGGCGGGGTGACTATGGCTACACCTTC.

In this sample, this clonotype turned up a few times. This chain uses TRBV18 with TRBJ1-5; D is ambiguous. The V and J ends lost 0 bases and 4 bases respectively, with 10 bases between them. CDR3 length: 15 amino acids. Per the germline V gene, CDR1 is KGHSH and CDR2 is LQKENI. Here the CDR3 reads CASSPPRVSNQPQHF. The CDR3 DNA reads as TGTGCCAGCTCACCACCGAGAGTATCTAATCAGCCCCAGCATTTT.

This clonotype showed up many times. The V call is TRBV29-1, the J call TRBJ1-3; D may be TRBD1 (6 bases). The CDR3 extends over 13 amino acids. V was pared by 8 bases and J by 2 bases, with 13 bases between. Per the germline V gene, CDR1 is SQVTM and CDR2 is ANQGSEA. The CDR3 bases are TGCAGCTTCCAGCAGGGGACTGGAAACACCATATATTTT. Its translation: CSFQQGTGNTIYF.

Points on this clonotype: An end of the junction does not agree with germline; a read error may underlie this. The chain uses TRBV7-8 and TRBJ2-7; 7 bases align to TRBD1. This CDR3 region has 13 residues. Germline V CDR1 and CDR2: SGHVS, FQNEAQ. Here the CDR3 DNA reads TGTGCCATCAGCCCCGGCCAGGGACAGTGGCAGTACTTC. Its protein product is CAISPGQGQWQYF.

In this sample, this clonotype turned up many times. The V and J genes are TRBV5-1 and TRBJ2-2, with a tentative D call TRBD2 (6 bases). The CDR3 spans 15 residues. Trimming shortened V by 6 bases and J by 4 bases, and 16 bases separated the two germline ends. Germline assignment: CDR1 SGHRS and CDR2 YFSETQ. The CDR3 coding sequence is TGCGCCAGCAAGGCGGGGTCAGTCGGCACCGGGGAGCTGTTTTTT. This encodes CASKAGSVGTGELFF.

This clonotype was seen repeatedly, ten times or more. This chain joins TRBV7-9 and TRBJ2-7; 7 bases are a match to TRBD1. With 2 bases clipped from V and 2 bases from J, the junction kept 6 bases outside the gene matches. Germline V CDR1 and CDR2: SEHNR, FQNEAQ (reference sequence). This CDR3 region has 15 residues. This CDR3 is CASSLSWDSPYEQYF. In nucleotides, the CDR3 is TGTGCCAGCAGCTTATCTTGGGACAGCCCCTACGAGCAGTACTTC.

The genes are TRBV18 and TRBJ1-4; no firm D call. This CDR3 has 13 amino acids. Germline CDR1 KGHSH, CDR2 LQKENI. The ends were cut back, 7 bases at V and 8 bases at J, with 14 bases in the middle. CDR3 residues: CASYTPLGEKLFF. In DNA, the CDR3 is TGTGCCAGCTACACCCCCCTAGGGGAAAAACTGTTTTTT.

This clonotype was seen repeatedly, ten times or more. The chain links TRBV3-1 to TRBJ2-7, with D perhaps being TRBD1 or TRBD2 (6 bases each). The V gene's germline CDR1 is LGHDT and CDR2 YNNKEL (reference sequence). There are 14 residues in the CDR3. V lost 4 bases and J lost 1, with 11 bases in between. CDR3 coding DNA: TGTGCCAGCAGCCCGGGGGCGGGGTCCTACGAGCAGTACTTC. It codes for CASSPGAGSYEQYF.

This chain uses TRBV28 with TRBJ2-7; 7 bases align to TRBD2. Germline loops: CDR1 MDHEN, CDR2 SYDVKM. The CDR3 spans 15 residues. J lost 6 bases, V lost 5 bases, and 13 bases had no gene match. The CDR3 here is CASSPLWAGDSEQYF. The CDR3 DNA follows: TGTGCCAGCAGTCCCCTTTGGGCGGGAGACTCCGAGCAGTACTTC.

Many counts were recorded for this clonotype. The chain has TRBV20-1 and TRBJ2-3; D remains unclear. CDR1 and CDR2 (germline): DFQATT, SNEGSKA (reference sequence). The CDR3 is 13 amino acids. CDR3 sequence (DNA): TGCAGCCCGCGTTGGGTGGGCACAGATACGCAGTATTTT. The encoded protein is CSPRWVGTDTQYF.

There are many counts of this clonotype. The CDR3 DNA reads as TGTGCCAGCAGCGAAGGGGGGACAGGGCTTAAAGAGACCCAGTACTTC. Amino acids: CASSEGGTGLKETQYF. The chain is built from TRBV27 and TRBJ2-5; 9 bases align to TRBD1. The CDR3 is made up of 16 amino acids. Per germline, CDR1 MNHEY and CDR2 SMNVEV (reference sequence). The V gene end was trimmed by 6 bases and the J gene end by 3 bases; junction bases not matched to a gene: 11.

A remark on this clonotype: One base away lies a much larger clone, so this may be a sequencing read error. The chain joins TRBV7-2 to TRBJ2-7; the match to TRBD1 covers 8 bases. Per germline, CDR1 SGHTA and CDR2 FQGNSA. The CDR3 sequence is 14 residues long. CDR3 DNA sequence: TGTTCCAGCAGCTTAGCGCAGGGGGCTGGCGAGCAGTACTTC. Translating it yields CSSSLAQGAGEQYF.

The CDR3 nucleotides read TGTGCCAGCACGCGACTAGCGGGAATCACAGATACGCAGTATTTT. Its translation: CASTRLAGITDTQYF. The V call is TRBV6-1, the J call TRBJ2-3; TRBD2 matches at 11 bases. This CDR3 comprises 15 residues. Trimming removed 7 bases from V and 2 bases from J; junction bases left unmatched: 5. Germline V gives CDR1 MNHNS, CDR2 SASEGT.

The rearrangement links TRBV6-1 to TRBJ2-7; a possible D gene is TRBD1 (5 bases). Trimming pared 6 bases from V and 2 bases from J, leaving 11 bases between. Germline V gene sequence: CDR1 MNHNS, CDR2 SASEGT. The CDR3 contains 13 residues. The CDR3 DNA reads TGTGCCAGCAGGGGCAGGGTGACCTACGAGCAGTACTTC. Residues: CASRGRVTYEQYF.

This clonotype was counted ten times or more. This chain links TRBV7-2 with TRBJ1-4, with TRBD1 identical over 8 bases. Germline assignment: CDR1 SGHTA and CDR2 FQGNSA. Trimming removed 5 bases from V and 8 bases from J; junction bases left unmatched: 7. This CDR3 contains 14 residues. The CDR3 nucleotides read TGTGCCAGCAGCCTGACAGGGGTTGAGGAAAAACTGTTTTTT. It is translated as CASSLTGVEEKLFF.

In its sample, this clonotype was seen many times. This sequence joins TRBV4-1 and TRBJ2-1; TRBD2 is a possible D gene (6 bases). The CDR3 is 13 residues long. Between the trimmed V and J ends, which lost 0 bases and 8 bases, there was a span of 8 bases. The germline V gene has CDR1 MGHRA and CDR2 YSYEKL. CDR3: CASSQDWGDEQFF. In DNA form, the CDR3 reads TGCGCCAGCAGCCAAGACTGGGGGGATGAGCAGTTCTTC.

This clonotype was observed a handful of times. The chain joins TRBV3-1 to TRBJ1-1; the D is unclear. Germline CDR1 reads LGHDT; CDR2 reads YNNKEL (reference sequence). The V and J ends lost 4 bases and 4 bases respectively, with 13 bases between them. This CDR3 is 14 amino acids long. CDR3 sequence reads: CASSPRTLRTEAFF. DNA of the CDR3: TGTGCCAGCAGCCCGAGGACCCTACGCACTGAAGCTTTCTTT.

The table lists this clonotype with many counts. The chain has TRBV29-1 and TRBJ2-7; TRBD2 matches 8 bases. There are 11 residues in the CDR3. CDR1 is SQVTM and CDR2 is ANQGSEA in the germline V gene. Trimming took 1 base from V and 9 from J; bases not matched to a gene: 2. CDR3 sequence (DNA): TGCAGCGTTGAAGCTAGCGGGTGGCAGTACTTC. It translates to CSVEASGWQYF.

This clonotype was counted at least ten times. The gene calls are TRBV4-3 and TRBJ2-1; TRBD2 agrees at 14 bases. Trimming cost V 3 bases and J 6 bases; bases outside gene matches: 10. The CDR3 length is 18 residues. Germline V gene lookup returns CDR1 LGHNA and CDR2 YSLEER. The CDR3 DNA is TGCGCCAGCAGCCATGTAGTGGGACTAGCGGGAGAGAGCAATGAGCAGTTCTTC. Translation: CASSHVVGLAGESNEQFF.

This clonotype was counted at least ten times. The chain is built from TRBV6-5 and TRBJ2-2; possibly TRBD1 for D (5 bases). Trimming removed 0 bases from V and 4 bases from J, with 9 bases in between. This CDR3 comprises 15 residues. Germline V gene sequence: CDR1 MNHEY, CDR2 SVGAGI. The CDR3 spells CASSYSRAFTGELFF. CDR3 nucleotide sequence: TGTGCCAGCAGTTACTCCAGGGCTTTCACCGGGGAGCTGTTTTTT.

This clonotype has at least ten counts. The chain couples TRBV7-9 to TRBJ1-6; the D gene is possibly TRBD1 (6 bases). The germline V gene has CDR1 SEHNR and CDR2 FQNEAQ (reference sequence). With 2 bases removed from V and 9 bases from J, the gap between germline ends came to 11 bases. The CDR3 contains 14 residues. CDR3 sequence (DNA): TGTGCCAGCAGCTTAAACGGGGGCCGTTCACCCCTCCACTTT. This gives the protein CASSLNGGRSPLHF.

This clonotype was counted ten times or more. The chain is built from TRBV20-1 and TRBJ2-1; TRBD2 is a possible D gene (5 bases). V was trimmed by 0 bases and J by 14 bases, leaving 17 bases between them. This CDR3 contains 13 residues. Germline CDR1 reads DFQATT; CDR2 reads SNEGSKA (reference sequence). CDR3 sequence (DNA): TGCAGTGCTAGAGAGAGACACGACCTGCGGGAGTTCTTC. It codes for CSARERHDLREFF.